Below, 18 T cell receptor beta chains from the same sample are listed, as sequenced in a study of Graves' ophthalmopathy and Graves' hyperthyroidism (dated by TCRdb to between 2017 and 2018). Instrument on record: Illumina HiSeq 2000. TCR beta CDR3 regions were amplified from RNA transcripts for repertoire sequencing. A first-round RT-PCR used HTBI primers with the Qiagen OneStep RT-PCR kit, followed by a second-round multiplex PCR, size selection and purification. Starting from the raw public reads, TCRdb applied fastp trimming at Q25, assembled clones with MiXCR and retained in-frame beta chains. When rows share a CDR3 protein, they turn into one entry using the most common DNA and genes. The sample data list around 660,000 distinct CDR3 sequences, and 35% to 45% of these were observed just once. The top ten hold over 2.5% of the sample. The sample consisted of peripheral blood. These receptors came from an adult man with Graves' ophthalmopathy.

The chain couples TRBV15 to TRBJ2-7; 13 nucleotides match TRBD2. The CDR3 has 19 residues. Germline CDR1 and CDR2: LNHNV and YYDKDF (reference sequence). With 11 bases clipped from V and 0 bases from J, the junction kept 19 bases outside the gene matches. The CDR3 loop is CAALQGGLAGKPLSYEQYF. CDR3 DNA sequence: TGTGCCGCGTTACAGGGGGGACTAGCGGGGAAGCCTCTCTCCTACGAGCAGTACTTC.

This clonotype was recorded at least ten times. The chain joins TRBV5-1 to TRBJ1-2; D call uncertain. The germline V gene encodes CDR1 SGHRS and CDR2 YFSETQ. The CDR3 spans 13 residues. V gave up 6 bases and J gave up 6 bases, with 15 bases separating them. CDR3 amino acids: CASTEEGWNGYTF. The CDR3 DNA reads TGCGCCAGCACCGAGGAAGGGTGGAATGGCTACACCTTC.

This clonotype was seen ten or more times. This chain uses TRBV7-9 with TRBJ2-7, with a possible D match to TRBD1 (5 bases). The length of the CDR3 is 17 residues. Trimming cost V 4 bases and J 1 base, with 20 bases left between them. The germline gives CDR1 SEHNR, CDR2 FQNEAQ (reference sequence). The CDR3 nucleotides are TGTGCCAGCAGCTCGCCCTCGGCAGGGTGGATATCCTACGAGCAGTACTTC. This codes for CASSSPSAGWISYEQYF.

V gene TRBV5-1 combines with J gene TRBJ2-5; 9 bases fit TRBD1. Germline assignment: CDR1 SGHRS and CDR2 YFSETQ. The V and J ends lost 4 bases and 5 bases, in that order; junction bases with no gene match: 6. This CDR3 comprises 14 residues. The CDR3 region is CASSPAGQGETQYF. CDR3 bases: TGCGCCAGCAGCCCCGCTGGACAGGGGGAGACCCAGTACTTC.

Ten or more counts support this clonotype. The rearrangement links TRBV7-8 to TRBJ1-4, with TRBD1 identical over 8 bases. The CDR3 extends over 15 amino acids. The junction had 4 bases not matched to a gene; V was cut back by 4 bases and J by 3 bases. Germline CDR1 and CDR2: SGHVS and FQNEAQ. In DNA, the CDR3 is TGTGCCAGCAGCTACGGACAGGGTCCTAATGAAAAACTGTTTTTT. Its protein product is CASSYGQGPNEKLFF.

This clonotype has a count of ten or more. The chain uses TRBV19 and TRBJ2-7; 7 bases are a match to TRBD1. After removal of 5 bases from V and 6 bases from J, the junction contained 7 bases not matched to a gene. From germline, CDR1 is LNHDA and CDR2 SQIVND (reference sequence). The length of the CDR3 is 13 residues. CDR3 in amino acids: CASSSGQAFEQYF. For the CDR3, the DNA is TGTGCCAGTAGTTCAGGACAGGCCTTCGAGCAGTACTTC.

The chain joins TRBV7-9 to TRBJ1-1; 8 bases are shared with TRBD1. Germline V gene sequence: CDR1 SEHNR, CDR2 FQNEAQ (reference sequence). The J segment lost 0 bases and the V segment lost 3 bases, leaving 3 bases of the junction unmatched. CDR3 size: 15 residues. The CDR3 coding sequence is TGTGCCAGCAGCTTTCAGGGACAGGTGAACACTGAAGCTTTCTTT. As protein: CASSFQGQVNTEAFF.

This clonotype has just one count. The chain uses TRBV29-1 and TRBJ2-6; TRBD1 agrees at 9 bases. CDR1 is SQVTM and CDR2 is ANQGSEA in the germline V gene. The V segment lost 4 bases and the J segment 1 base; nucleotides outside the gene matches: 11. The CDR3 is 18 amino acids. CDR3 protein: CSVGLRGQGRSGANVLTF. The CDR3 DNA reads as TGCAGCGTTGGGCTACGCGGACAGGGGCGATCTGGGGCCAACGTCCTGACTTTC. Based on the CDR3 plus reference TRBV29-1 and TRBJ2-6, the full variable domain is SAVISQKPSRDICQRGTSLTIQCQVDSQVTMMFWYRQQPGQSLTLIATANQGSEATYESGFVIDKFPISRPNLTFSTLTVSNMSPEDSSIYLCSVGLRGQGRSGANVLTFGAGSRLTVL.

Concerning this clonotype: Its ends do not fully match the called genes, so a read error is possible. The chain joins TRBV5-1 to TRBJ2-2; no clear D gene. The germline gives CDR1 SGHRS, CDR2 YFSETQ. The CDR3 contains 15 residues. CDR3 sequence reads: CASSFIREYSGELFF. As DNA, the CDR3 is TGTGCCAGCAGCTTCATACGAGAGTACTCCGGGGAGCTGTTTTTT.

The gene calls are TRBV7-9 and TRBJ2-6; D not certain. The V end was cut by 3 bases, the J end by 15 bases, with 9 bases between. Germline assignment: CDR1 SEHNR and CDR2 FQNEAQ (reference sequence). The CDR3 covers 11 residues. The CDR3 reads CASSFPDGLTF. The CDR3 DNA follows: TGTGCCAGCAGCTTTCCGGACGGCCTGACTTTC.

There are many counts of this clonotype. This chain uses TRBV2 with TRBJ2-5; no clear D gene. V lost 8 bases, J lost 4 bases, and 8 bases lay in between. This CDR3 has 11 amino acids. The germline gives CDR1 SNHLY, CDR2 FYNNEI. DNA for the CDR3: TGTGCCAGCGTCGGCGGAGAGACCCAGTACTTC. Amino acids: CASVGGETQYF.

This clonotype was recorded at least ten times. The chain combines TRBV7-9 with TRBJ1-6; D is uncertain. V shed 2 bases and J shed 9 bases, with 14 bases lying between them. CDR3 length: 15 amino acids. Germline CDR1 SEHNR, CDR2 FQNEAQ (reference sequence). CDR3 in amino acids: CASSLMGGNISPLHF. Written as DNA, the CDR3 is TGTGCCAGCAGCTTAATGGGAGGGAATATTTCACCCCTCCACTTT.

This clonotype was observed many times. The chain combines TRBV19 with TRBJ1-2; 10 bases line up with TRBD1. The germline gives CDR1 LNHDA, CDR2 SQIVND (reference sequence). The CDR3 is made up of 15 amino acids. After removal of 3 bases from V and 2 bases from J, the junction contained 3 bases not matched to a gene. The CDR3 nucleotides are TGTGCCAGTAGTATGGGACAGGGGTACAACTATGGCTACACCTTC. Amino acids: CASSMGQGYNYGYTF.

Comment on this clonotype: One end of the junction does not line up with germline, which may come from a read error. V usage is TRBV7-2 and J usage is TRBJ2-7; TRBD2 matches at 15 bases. The CDR3 is 15 residues long. The germline V gene has CDR1 SGHTA and CDR2 FQGNSA. The CDR3 sequence is CASSPGLAGGGEQCF. The CDR3 coding sequence is TGTGCCAGCAGTCCTGGACTAGCGGGAGGGGGTGAGCAGTGCTTC. The entire variable domain, with the rest obtained from reference TRBV7-2 and TRBJ2-7, is as follows: GAGVSQSPSNKVTEKGKDVELRCDPISGHTALYWYRQSLGQGLEFLIYFQGNSAPDKSGLPSDRFSAERTGGSVSTLTIQRTQQEDSAVYLCASSPGLAGGGEQCFGPGTRLTVT.

CDR3 sequence: CASNVLGGDQETQYF. The CDR3 DNA reads TGTGCCAGCAACGTTCTAGGGGGAGATCAAGAGACCCAGTACTTC. The rearrangement links TRBV9 to TRBJ2-5; D perhaps matches TRBD1 (6 bases). In germline, CDR1 is SGDLS, CDR2 YYNGEE. The CDR3 loop spans 15 amino acids. Trimming removed 6 bases at V and 2 bases at J, with 17 bases between.

This clonotype was seen at least ten times. The V gene is TRBV19, the J gene TRBJ1-2; D unclear. The CDR3 spans 13 residues. V lost 6 bases and J lost 4, with 12 bases in between. Germline CDR1 and CDR2: LNHDA and SQIVND (reference sequence). DNA for the CDR3: TGTGCCAGTAGAAATTCGGCAGGCTATGGCTACACCTTC. Its translation is CASRNSAGYGYTF.

This clonotype was counted a few times. V and J are TRBV7-2 and TRBJ2-3, with 13 bases aligning to TRBD2. Looked up from germline, CDR1 is SGHTA and CDR2 is FQGNSA. CDR3 length: 16 amino acids. V shed 5 bases and J 2 bases; nucleotides not matched to a gene: 4. The CDR3: CASSPTSGGDTDTQYF. The CDR3 DNA is TGTGCCAGCAGCCCTACTAGCGGGGGGGACACAGATACGCAGTATTTT.

The rearrangement uses TRBV19 and TRBJ2-2; 13 positions match TRBD2. The CDR3 consists of 16 residues. The trim removed 7 bases at V and 4 bases at J, leaving 6 bases unmatched. Per germline, CDR1 LNHDA and CDR2 SQIVND (reference sequence). The CDR3 DNA reads as TGTGCCAGTACCGGGACTAGCGGGAAGGGCACCGGGGAGCTGTTTTTT. Protein product: CASTGTSGKGTGELFF.